These 18 T cell receptor beta chains were all obtained from the same sample, sequenced in a study of a mutant IDH1 vaccine in newly diagnosed glioma. The time point denotes: week 47, end of study. The vaccine gave 300 ug of a 20-mer mutant IDH1 peptide subcutaneously per dose. Method: immunoSEQ multiplex PCR; TCRdb's copy keeps in-frame clones and lacks some. The sample contains about 50,000 clones, around 84% of which appear only once. No antigens are known for them. This specimen was PBMCs, taken from a glioma patient whose treatment included an IDH1 peptide vaccine. These receptors were obtained from a woman aged 30 to 39 with glioma. Some clones in this sample may be carry-over from other donors' samples.

The chain carries TRBV28 and TRBJ2-5; D is perhaps TRBD2 (6 bases). CDR1 is MDHEN, CDR2 SYDVKM, per germline. The CDR3 covers 12 residues. The V gene lost 8 bases and the J gene lost 4 bases, with 11 bases spanning the gap. CDR3 residues: CASGTATETQYF. As DNA, the CDR3 is TGTGCCAGCGGGACTGCCACAGAGACCCAGTACTTC.

This clone is a singleton in its sample. The rearrangement uses TRBV5-1 and TRBJ2-3; D not resolved. The ends were cut back, 0 bases at V and 2 bases at J, with 13 bases in the middle. This CDR3 contains 16 residues. Germline V gives CDR1 SGHRS, CDR2 YFSETQ. The CDR3, as DNA: TGCGCCAGCAGCTTGGGTGTGAGGCAGGTCACAGATACGCAGTATTTT. This translates into CASSLGVRQVTDTQYF.

The chain joins TRBV6-5 to TRBJ1-1; a weak D match, TRBD1 (6 bases). The CDR3 totals 12 residues. Trimming removed 6 bases at V and 10 bases at J, with 15 bases between. Germline CDR1 reads MNHEY; CDR2 reads SVGAGI. Written as DNA, the CDR3 is TGTGCCAGCAGGGGGACAAACCCCGGAGCTTTCTTT. Translation gives CASRGTNPGAFF.

The chain uses TRBV10-3 and TRBJ2-7, with D perhaps TRBD2 (6 bases). With 0 bases removed from V and 2 bases from J, the gap between germline ends came to 20 bases. CDR3 length: 18 residues. The germline gives CDR1 ENHRY, CDR2 SYGVKD. CDR3 sequence: CAISESYGKGTRPYEQYF. The CDR3 region has the DNA TGTGCCATCAGTGAGTCATACGGGAAAGGGACTCGACCCTACGAGCAGTACTTC.

The chain uses TRBV7-9 and TRBJ1-1; the D is unclear. There are 13 residues in the CDR3. CDR1 is SEHNR and CDR2 is FQNEAQ in the germline V gene (reference sequence). The V end was cut by 5 bases, the J end by 3 bases, with 10 bases between. The DNA for the CDR3 is TGTGCCAGCAGCCAGCGGGCCGACACTGAAGCTTTCTTT. This gives the protein CASSQRADTEAFF.

V gene TRBV5-8 combines with J gene TRBJ2-7; 8 bases fit TRBD1. Unmatched junction bases numbered 7, after V lost 1 base and J lost 1 base. This CDR3 contains 16 residues. Germline V lookup: CDR1 SGHTS, CDR2 YDEGEE. The CDR3 DNA follows: TGTGCCAGCAGCTTGTATCAGGGGGCGACGTCCTACGAGCAGTACTTC. Translation: CASSLYQGATSYEQYF.

The V gene is TRBV7-9, the J gene TRBJ1-3; D may be TRBD1 (5 bases). There are 16 residues in the CDR3. V lost 6 bases and J lost 0, with 15 bases in between. Per the germline V gene, CDR1 is SEHNR and CDR2 is FQNEAQ (reference sequence). CDR3 loop: CASSSSGLYSGNTIYF. CDR3 sequence (DNA): TGTGCCAGCAGTTCGTCGGGACTGTACTCTGGAAACACCATATATTTT.

This clone has a handful of counts. The DNA for the CDR3 is TGCAGCGTTGAGGAGCGAGGGTACTCGTCCAATGAGCAGTTCTTC. It encodes CSVEERGYSSNEQFF. The chain couples TRBV29-1 to TRBJ2-1, with D possibly being TRBD2 (5 bases). Deletions cut 3 bases from V and 6 bases from J, with 18 bases between. Germline V gene data show CDR1 as SQVTM and CDR2 as ANQGSEA. This CDR3 is built from 15 residues.

The V gene is TRBV29-1, the J gene TRBJ1-2, with 8 bases aligning to TRBD1. V gave up 4 bases and J gave up 8 bases; unmatched junction bases: 12. Germline CDR1 SQVTM, CDR2 ANQGSEA. CDR3 length: 14 residues. The DNA of the CDR3 is TGCAGCGTTGCCCAGGGGGCGGGTAGTAGGGGCTACACCTTC. Its protein is CSVAQGAGSRGYTF. The whole variable domain, remainder taken from reference TRBV29-1 and TRBJ1-2, is SAVISQKPSRDICQRGTSLTIQCQVDSQVTMMFWYRQQPGQSLTLIATANQGSEATYESGFVIDKFPISRPNLTFSTLTVSNMSPEDSSIYLCSVAQGAGSRGYTFGSGTRLTVV.

V and J are TRBV29-1 and TRBJ2-1; TRBD1 agrees at 9 bases. The germline CDR1 and CDR2 sequences are SQVTM and ANQGSEA. J lost 6 bases, V lost 3 bases, and 9 bases had no gene match. This CDR3 contains 15 residues. The CDR3 DNA is TGCAGCGTTGACAGGGGGGGGACAGGGCCCAATGAGCAGTTCTTC. It codes for CSVDRGGTGPNEQFF.

The rearrangement joins TRBV19 to TRBJ2-7, with TRBD1 matching 7 bases. The CDR3 is 16 residues long. V shed 0 bases and J 3 bases; nucleotides not matched to a gene: 8. The germline gives CDR1 LNHDA, CDR2 SQIVND (reference sequence). For the CDR3, the DNA is TGTGCCAGTAGTATAGATCTGGTCGGGACAGTCTACGAGCAGTACTTC. It translates to CASSIDLVGTVYEQYF.

The chain is built from TRBV7-2 and TRBJ2-3, with 7 positions matching TRBD2. The germline CDR1 and CDR2 sequences are SGHTA and FQGNSA. This CDR3 has 15 amino acids. The ends lost 5 bases at V and 2 bases at J; junction bases unmatched: 7. CDR3 DNA sequence: TGTGCCAGCAGCCCCTGGGGGGGGGACACAGATACGCAGTATTTT. Protein: CASSPWGGDTDTQYF.

The V gene is TRBV2, the J gene TRBJ1-4, with 12 bases that match TRBD1. CDR3 length equals 15 residues. With V trimmed by 8 bases and J by 5 bases, 6 bases remained unmatched. The V gene's germline CDR1 is SNHLY and CDR2 FYNNEI. CDR3 sequence: CASGTGGRKNEKLFF. In DNA, the CDR3 is TGTGCCAGCGGGACAGGGGGCCGGAAGAATGAAAAACTGTTTTTT.

This rearrangement joins TRBV6-1 to TRBJ2-5; possibly TRBD1 for D (5 bases). CDR3 length: 13 amino acids. Germline CDR1 is MNHNS and CDR2 is SASEGT. Trimming pared 8 bases from V and 2 bases from J, leaving 12 bases between. CDR3 region: CASEQGQQETQYF. The DNA of the CDR3 is TGTGCCAGCGAGCAAGGACAACAAGAGACCCAGTACTTC.

The chain couples TRBV19 to TRBJ1-5; D remains ambiguous. Between the trimmed V and J ends, which lost 5 bases and 9 bases, there was a span of 17 bases. The germline V gene has CDR1 LNHDA and CDR2 SQIVND (reference sequence). This CDR3 comprises 14 residues. CDR3 residues: CASSPQSGWGPQHF. The CDR3 nucleotides are TGTGCCAGTAGTCCCCAGAGTGGGTGGGGGCCCCAGCATTTT.

The rearrangement joins TRBV5-4 to TRBJ1-2; D remains ambiguous. V was cut by 1 base and J by 5 bases, with 6 bases left in between. CDR1 and CDR2 (germline): SGHNT, YYREEE (reference sequence). This CDR3 region has 12 residues. CDR3 nucleotides: TGTGCCAGCAGCTTGCGAGATTATGGCTACACCTTC. Protein product: CASSLRDYGYTF.

This chain links TRBV6-5 with TRBJ2-1; possibly TRBD2 for D (6 bases). This CDR3 spans 16 amino acids. CDR1 MNHEY and CDR2 SVGAGI come from the germline V gene. V was shortened by 2 bases and J by 3 bases, with 14 bases between the two germline ends. The CDR3 is CASSYTSIGGYNEQFF. The CDR3 nucleotides are TGTGCCAGCAGTTACACGTCGATCGGGGGCTACAATGAGCAGTTCTTC.

This clone was detected once. The rearrangement uses TRBV30 and TRBJ1-3; 9 bases fit TRBD1. CDR1 is GTSNPN and CDR2 is SVGIG in the germline V gene (reference sequence). This CDR3 comprises 17 residues. After removal of 3 bases from V and 4 bases from J, the junction contained 13 bases not matched to a gene. The DNA of the CDR3 is TGTGCCTGGAGGATCAAAATTGGACAGGGGCGAGGAAACACCATATATTTT. Protein: CAWRIKIGQGRGNTIYF.